The entry below describes one T cell receptor (beta chain). These data come from a study of blood T cell repertoires in COVID-19. Whole-study context: Samples came from the United States, Italy and Spain, spanning acute and convalescent COVID-19.

CDR1 is KGHSH and CDR2 is LQKENI in the germline V gene. The V and J ends lost 0 bases and 3 bases respectively, with 15 bases between them. The CDR3 is 16 amino acids. Original processing notes: Counts of nucleated cells, estimated from reference gene primer amplification, were obtained. Sequenced by immunoSEQ multiplex PCR; TCRdb stores in-frame clones only, minus some. From that table come the V and J calls and clone size; the DNA was used to work out D and trimming. The table shows more than 20,000 clones, with about 76% occurring only once. This TCR came from a man older than 75 with active or convalescent COVID-19. Sequencing was performed on peripheral blood. The chain has TRBV18 and TRBJ2-7; maybe TRBD2 (5 bases). CDR3 amino acids: CASSPPPGSTGYEQYF. In nucleotides, the CDR3 is TGTGCCAGCTCACCACCGCCGGGGTCGACCGGCTACGAGCAGTACTTC.